One and the same sample provided the 21 T cell receptor beta chains below, sequenced in a study of OX40 agonist ivuxolimab in advanced cancers. The assay was immunoSEQ multiplex PCR, and TCRdb's table has in-frame clones only and misses some. The data hold approximately 76,000 clones, with approximately 95% observed a single time. Sequencing used CD4+ or CD8+ T cells sorted from blood, obtained in a trial of the OX40 agonist ivuxolimab. These receptors came from an adult with an advanced solid tumor such as melanoma, head and neck, liver or kidney cancer.

The genes are TRBV7-2 and TRBJ2-7; 8 nucleotides align to TRBD2. Unmatched junction bases numbered 14, after V lost 4 bases and J lost 6 bases. Per the germline V gene, CDR1 is SGHTA and CDR2 is FQGNSA. This CDR3 is built from 16 residues. The CDR3 spells CASSSYIGLAGIEQYF. CDR3 DNA: TGTGCCAGCAGCTCTTATATCGGATTAGCGGGAATCGAGCAGTACTTC.

V usage is TRBV5-6 and J usage is TRBJ2-7; possible D gene TRBD1, 6 bases. The V and J ends lost 3 bases and 6 bases respectively, with 10 bases between them. Germline V CDR1 and CDR2: SGHDT, YYEEEE. The CDR3 spans 12 residues. The CDR3 protein is CASSWGPSEQYF. CDR3 DNA: TGTGCCAGCAGCTGGGGGCCATCCGAGCAGTACTTC.

The chain carries TRBV11-2 and TRBJ2-7; maybe TRBD2 (6 bases). V lost 5 bases, J lost 7 bases, and 21 bases lay in between. CDR1 and CDR2 from the germline V gene are SGHAT and FQNNGV. This CDR3 is built from 15 residues. DNA of the CDR3: TGTGCCAGCAGCCTACCCCTTGGGGCCGCGGGGGAGCAGTACTTC. Translating it yields CASSLPLGAAGEQYF. Full variable domain (remainder filled in from reference TRBV11-2 and TRBJ2-7): EAGVAQSPRYKIIEKRQSVAFWCNPISGHATLYWYQQILGQGPKLLIQFQNNGVVDDSQLPKDRFSAERLKGVDSTLKIQPAKLEDSAVYLCASSLPLGAAGEQYFGPGTRLTVT.

The rearrangement joins TRBV19 to TRBJ2-5; a possible D gene is TRBD2 (5 bases). There are 18 residues in the CDR3. Germline V gene lookup returns CDR1 LNHDA and CDR2 SQIVND (reference sequence). V lost 0 bases, J lost 5 bases, and 22 bases lay in between. The DNA of the CDR3 is TGTGCCAGTAGTATAGAGGCTAGCCTATACCGGTCGGATGAGACCCAGTACTTC. Translation: CASSIEASLYRSDETQYF.

This sequence joins TRBV11-3 and TRBJ1-1; D ambiguous. V was trimmed by 1 base and J by 2 bases, leaving 11 bases between them. The CDR3 has 15 amino acids. Germline V gene lookup returns CDR1 SGHNT and CDR2 YENEEA. The CDR3 DNA follows: TGTGCCAGCAGCTTAGTACCGGCTTCAAACACTGAAGCTTTCTTT. Protein product: CASSLVPASNTEAFF.

The V call is TRBV12-5, the J call TRBJ2-7, with TRBD1 as a possible D gene (5 bases). The CDR3 spans 12 residues. The V and J ends lost 3 bases and 7 bases respectively, with 10 bases between them. Per germline, CDR1 LGHNT and CDR2 FRNRAP. CDR3: CASGFTRDEQYF. The CDR3 nucleotides read TGTGCTAGTGGTTTTACCAGGGATGAGCAGTACTTC.

The V and J genes are TRBV11-2 and TRBJ2-7; D is unresolved. The germline CDR1 and CDR2 sequences are SGHAT and FQNNGV. With 5 bases removed from V and 3 bases from J, the gap between germline ends came to 11 bases. The CDR3 has 13 amino acids. The CDR3 DNA reads as TGTGCCAGCAGCCCGACCCCTGGCTACGAGCAGTACTTC. Its protein product is CASSPTPGYEQYF.

The CDR3 coding sequence is TGTGCCAGCAGTCGAATTTCCGCCTACGAGCAGTACTTC. Translating it yields CASSRISAYEQYF. V and J are TRBV6-1 and TRBJ2-7; no definite D call. The CDR3 is made up of 13 amino acids. Trimming cost V 5 bases and J 2 bases, with 10 bases left between them. Germline V gives CDR1 MNHNS, CDR2 SASEGT.

The rearrangement uses TRBV6-1 and TRBJ2-5; D may match TRBD1 or TRBD2 (5 bases each). V lost 4 bases, J lost 5 bases, and 17 bases lay in between. This CDR3 region has 15 residues. CDR1 is MNHNS and CDR2 is SASEGT in the germline V gene. The CDR3 reads CASSGGLWVRETQYF. The DNA of the CDR3 is TGTGCCAGCAGTGGGGGGTTGTGGGTCAGGGAGACCCAGTACTTC.

The rearrangement joins TRBV7-6 to TRBJ2-2, with 9 bases lining up with TRBD2. Germline-derived CDR1 and CDR2 are SGHVS and FNYEAQ. The ends lost 2 bases at V and 5 bases at J; junction bases unmatched: 9. There are 17 residues in the CDR3. CDR3 bases: TGTGCCAGCAGCTTAACCAGCGGGGGGCTGCGGACCGGGGAGCTGTTTTTT. Protein sequence: CASSLTSGGLRTGELFF.

The chain is built from TRBV5-6 and TRBJ1-1; no firm D call. The CDR3 runs to 13 residues. Looked up from germline, CDR1 is SGHDT and CDR2 is YYEEEE. V lost 7 bases and J 3 bases, leaving 13 bases between the germline ends. Written as DNA, the CDR3 is TGTGCCAGCCAGAGTCGGCGATACACTGAAGCTTTCTTT. Protein sequence: CASQSRRYTEAFF.

This chain links TRBV7-2 with TRBJ2-7; the match to TRBD1 covers 9 bases. Germline lookup yields CDR1 SGHTA and CDR2 FQGNSA. The length of the CDR3 is 14 residues. V shed 5 bases and J 2 bases; nucleotides not matched to a gene: 4. CDR3 residues: CASSPGQGPYEQYF. Written as DNA, the CDR3 is TGTGCCAGCAGCCCAGGACAGGGGCCCTACGAGCAGTACTTC.

The gene calls are TRBV5-4 and TRBJ2-7, with D unclear. Germline V gene data show CDR1 as SGHNT and CDR2 as YYREEE (reference sequence). CDR3 length equals 13 residues. V was shortened by 4 bases and J by 3 bases, with 11 bases between the two germline ends. This chain's CDR3 is CASSQEDFYEQYF. In DNA, the CDR3 is TGTGCCAGCAGCCAAGAAGACTTCTACGAGCAGTACTTC.

The chain joins TRBV11-1 to TRBJ1-5; 7 bases fit TRBD1. The CDR3 loop spans 13 amino acids. V trimming: 5 bases; J trimming: 5 bases; junction bases outside the gene matches: 3. Germline V CDR1 and CDR2: SGHAT, FQDESV (reference sequence). The DNA of the CDR3 is TGTGCCAGCAGCCCTACAGGGGATCAGCCCCAGCATTTT. It encodes CASSPTGDQPQHF.

The V call is TRBV29-1, the J call TRBJ2-1, with D hard to call. CDR3 size: 12 residues. CDR1 is SQVTM and CDR2 is ANQGSEA in the germline V gene. V was shortened by 2 bases and J by 3 bases, with 5 bases between the two germline ends. The CDR3 loop reads CSVETGYNEQFF. CDR3 bases: TGCAGCGTTGAAACTGGCTACAATGAGCAGTTCTTC.

This clone has a single count. This rearrangement joins TRBV11-2 to TRBJ2-1; 10 nucleotides align to TRBD2. The CDR3 sequence is 17 residues long. After removal of 0 bases from V and 5 bases from J, the junction contained 7 bases not matched to a gene. Germline CDR1 and CDR2: SGHAT and FQNNGV. The CDR3 reads CASSLEGAGGVDNEQFF. The DNA of the CDR3 is TGTGCCAGCAGCTTAGAGGGAGCGGGAGGGGTTGACAATGAGCAGTTCTTC.

CDR3 nucleotides: TGTGCCAGCAGCCCCCCCGGGACCCTTGAAGAGACCCAGTACTTC. Amino acids: CASSPPGTLEETQYF. This chain connects TRBV13 to TRBJ2-5; D tentatively reads TRBD1 or TRBD2 (5 bases each). Germline CDR1 and CDR2: PRHDT and FYEKMQ (reference sequence). This CDR3 has 15 residues. V was trimmed by 5 bases and J by 3 bases, leaving 16 bases between them. Using reference TRBV13 and TRBJ2-5 for the parts outside the CDR3, the full variable domain is AAGVIQSPRHLIKEKRETATLKCYPIPRHDTVYWYQQGPGQDPQFLISFYEKMQSDKGSIPDRFSAQQFSDYHSELNMSSLELGDSALYFCASSPPGTLEETQYFGPGTRLLVL.

This chain joins TRBV9 and TRBJ2-5; TRBD2 matches at 11 bases. The germline V gene encodes CDR1 SGDLS and CDR2 YYNGEE. The V gene end was trimmed by 4 bases and the J gene end by 2 bases; junction bases not matched to a gene: 10. The CDR3 length is 17 residues. This CDR3 is CASSPRSSGRKQETQYF. The CDR3 region has the DNA TGTGCCAGCAGCCCAAGATCTAGCGGGAGGAAGCAAGAGACCCAGTACTTC.

The chain links TRBV6-1 to TRBJ2-5; 7 nucleotides align to TRBD1. The V and J ends lost 1 base and 2 bases, in that order; junction bases with no gene match: 7. CDR1 is MNHNS and CDR2 is SASEGT in the germline V gene. The length of the CDR3 is 16 residues. CDR3 region: CASSEGPGGGQETQYF. The CDR3 DNA sequence: TGTGCCAGCAGTGAAGGCCCAGGGGGTGGTCAAGAGACCCAGTACTTC.

The CDR3 is CASSFMGTQGYTF. The CDR3 DNA follows: TGTGCCAGCAGCTTTATGGGGACACAAGGCTACACCTTC. The chain carries TRBV5-6 and TRBJ1-2; weak D call: TRBD1 (6 bases). Germline V lookup: CDR1 SGHDT, CDR2 YYEEEE. The length of the CDR3 is 13 residues. V was trimmed by 2 bases and J by 8 bases, leaving 13 bases between them.

The gene calls are TRBV7-2 and TRBJ2-6, with 7 bases lining up with TRBD1. The length of the CDR3 is 15 residues. Germline assignment: CDR1 SGHTA and CDR2 FQGNSA. V was pared by 4 bases and J by 2 bases, with 2 bases of the junction left unmatched. The CDR3 reads CASSSDRAGANVLTF. DNA of the CDR3: TGTGCCAGCAGCTCCGACAGGGCTGGGGCCAACGTCCTGACTTTC. Full variable domain (missing parts from reference TRBV7-2 and TRBJ2-6): GAGVSQSPSNKVTEKGKDVELRCDPISGHTALYWYRQSLGQGLEFLIYFQGNSAPDKSGLPSDRFSAERTGGSVSTLTIQRTQQEDSAVYLCASSSDRAGANVLTFGAGSRLTVL.